Shown below are 27 T cell receptor beta chains from a single sample sequenced in a study of identifying expanded T cells in peripheral blood. The method was immunoSEQ multiplex PCR; TCRdb's version includes in-frame clones alone and lacks a portion of them. The sample consists of approximately 100,000 clones, roughly 89% of them appearing once. The sequencing input was blood. The receptors derive from a person aged 18 to 70 in good health.

The J gene is TRBJ2-5, the V gene TRBV9; D perhaps matches TRBD2 (6 bases). The germline CDR1 and CDR2 sequences are SGDLS and YYNGEE. The CDR3 has 15 amino acids. V was trimmed by 4 bases and J by 5 bases, leaving 18 bases between them. The CDR3 bases are TGTGCCAGCAGCCCCGGGACTCACGGAGGGGAGACCCAGTACTTC. Translation: CASSPGTHGGETQYF.

V usage is TRBV9 and J usage is TRBJ2-5; D perhaps matches TRBD2 (6 bases). CDR1 SGDLS and CDR2 YYNGEE come from the germline V gene. The CDR3 covers 14 residues. V lost 4 bases and J lost 3, with 13 bases in between. CDR3 coding DNA: TGTGCCAGCAGCCGGTGGGGGGTAGAAGAGACCCAGTACTTC. Protein: CASSRWGVEETQYF.

The chain uses TRBV4-3 and TRBJ2-1, with 9 bases fitting TRBD1. The J segment lost 6 bases and the V segment lost 3 bases, leaving 9 bases of the junction unmatched. CDR3 size: 16 residues. Germline CDR1 LGHNA, CDR2 YSLEER. CDR3 sequence: CASSQEGTGTGNEQFF. DNA of the CDR3: TGCGCCAGCAGCCAGGAAGGGACAGGGACGGGCAATGAGCAGTTCTTC.

This clone has only one observation. The gene calls are TRBV27 and TRBJ1-1; D is possibly TRBD1 (5 bases). This CDR3 has 14 amino acids. Deletions cut 4 bases from V and 10 bases from J, with 19 bases between. Germline CDR1 and CDR2: MNHEY and SMNVEV (reference sequence). CDR3 loop: CASSSLLTRGVAFF. CDR3 in DNA: TGTGCCAGCAGTTCCCTCCTCACAAGGGGTGTAGCTTTCTTT.

The chain uses TRBV11-2 and TRBJ2-7; D is undetermined. The CDR3 has 12 amino acids. V shed 1 base and J shed 3 bases, with 4 bases lying between them. Germline assignment: CDR1 SGHAT and CDR2 FQNNGV. The CDR3, as DNA: TGTGCCAGCAGCTTAGTTCTCTACGAGCAGTACTTC. Its protein is CASSLVLYEQYF.

This chain connects TRBV9 to TRBJ2-2; D possibly matches TRBD1 or TRBD2 (5 bases each). The CDR3 totals 17 residues. Germline values: CDR1 SGDLS, CDR2 YYNGEE. Trimming shortened V by 0 bases and J by 3 bases, and 15 bases separated the two germline ends. As DNA, the CDR3 is TGTGCCAGCAGCGTAGGCGGGCAGGGTCTGCACACCGGGGAGCTGTTTTTT. It yields the protein CASSVGGQGLHTGELFF.

The rearrangement joins TRBV7-9 to TRBJ2-7; tentative D call: TRBD2 (6 bases). The CDR3 is made up of 14 amino acids. Trimming pared 5 bases from V and 2 bases from J, leaving 13 bases between. CDR1 is SEHNR, CDR2 FQNEAQ, per germline (reference sequence). The CDR3 here is CASSQGTGAYEQYF. The CDR3 nucleotides read TGTGCCAGCAGCCAAGGGACGGGGGCCTACGAGCAGTACTTC.

The V call is TRBV7-8, the J call TRBJ1-6, with 8 bases that match TRBD1. Losses at the gene ends were 5 bases for V and 7 bases for J; bases not matched to a gene: 4. CDR3 length: 14 amino acids. The germline V gene has CDR1 SGHVS and CDR2 FQNEAQ. The CDR3 sequence: CASSHRDRNSPLHF. The DNA of the CDR3 is TGTGCCAGCAGCCACCGGGACAGGAATTCACCCCTCCACTTT.

The gene calls are TRBV18 and TRBJ2-1; 11 positions agree with TRBD1. Germline values: CDR1 KGHSH, CDR2 LQKENI. The ends lost 1 base at V and 6 bases at J; junction bases unmatched: 5. This CDR3 region has 16 residues. As DNA, the CDR3 is TGTGCCAGCTCACCACGGGGGACAGGGGGAGGCAATGAGCAGTTCTTC. Amino acid sequence: CASSPRGTGGGNEQFF.

The chain has TRBV28 and TRBJ2-6; 7 bases match TRBD2. J was trimmed by 2 bases and V by 4 bases; bases with no gene match: 2. The germline gives CDR1 MDHEN, CDR2 SYDVKM. The CDR3 is made up of 15 amino acids. The CDR3 loop reads CASSSRGAGANVLTF. The CDR3 DNA reads as TGTGCCAGCAGTTCCCGGGGGGCTGGGGCCAACGTCCTGACTTTC.

The V call is TRBV19, the J call TRBJ2-4; TRBD1 aligns across 10 bases. CDR1 is LNHDA, CDR2 SQIVND, per germline (reference sequence). The ends lost 6 bases at V and 1 base at J; junction bases unmatched: 0. This CDR3 region has 14 residues. The CDR3 DNA reads as TGTGCCAGTAGGGACAGGGGGGCCAAAAACATTCAGTACTTC. It translates to CASRDRGAKNIQYF.

The J gene is TRBJ2-7, the V gene TRBV7-8, with TRBD2 matching over 7 bases. V lost 10 bases, J lost 2 bases, and 5 bases stayed unmatched. The CDR3 loop spans 12 amino acids. Germline V lookup: CDR1 SGHVS, CDR2 FQNEAQ. Here the CDR3 DNA reads TGTGCCACCGGTCGGGGGGCCTACGAGCAGTACTTC. Its protein product is CATGRGAYEQYF.

CDR3 protein: CASSLVGGNEQFF. Written as DNA, the CDR3 is TGTGCCAGCAGCTTGGTGGGGGGCAATGAGCAGTTCTTC. The gene calls are TRBV5-4 and TRBJ2-1, with D perhaps TRBD2 (6 bases). The CDR3 sequence is 13 residues long. Trimming took 0 bases from V and 6 from J, leaving 7 bases between them. The germline CDR1 and CDR2 sequences are SGHNT and YYREEE (reference sequence).

This chain joins TRBV6-1 and TRBJ2-3, with TRBD2 as a possible D gene (5 bases). Germline loops: CDR1 MNHNS, CDR2 SASEGT. The CDR3 runs 15 residues. V was pared by 2 bases and J by 4 bases, with 13 bases between. CDR3 residues: CASSEWASPPDTQYF. As DNA, the CDR3 is TGTGCCAGCAGTGAATGGGCTAGCCCCCCAGATACGCAGTATTTT.

The chain carries TRBV4-1 and TRBJ2-3; 8 bases match TRBD2. The CDR3 runs 14 residues. CDR1 and CDR2 (germline): MGHRA, YSYEKL. Trimming at V came to 1 base and at J to 6 bases, leaving 3 bases not matched to a gene. In DNA form, the CDR3 reads TGCGCCAGCAGCCAAGTGCGGGGGGCCGATACGCAGTATTTT. Protein product: CASSQVRGADTQYF.

This clone was seen a single time. The chain recombines TRBV7-9 with TRBJ2-7; TRBD2 agrees at 8 bases. Germline loops: CDR1 SEHNR, CDR2 FQNEAQ (reference sequence). J was trimmed by 0 bases and V by 5 bases; bases with no gene match: 9. The length of the CDR3 is 16 residues. The DNA of the CDR3 is TGTGCCAGCAGCCGTACGGGACTAGGTCTCTCCTACGAGCAGTACTTC. This translates into CASSRTGLGLSYEQYF.

The chain couples TRBV7-9 to TRBJ2-1; a possible D gene is TRBD2 (5 bases). Germline CDR1 SEHNR, CDR2 FQNEAQ (reference sequence). V was clipped by 5 bases and J by 0 bases, with 8 bases between them. This CDR3 comprises 14 residues. CDR3 DNA sequence: TGTGCCAGCAGCCTCCGGGACTCCTACAATGAGCAGTTCTTC. Its protein is CASSLRDSYNEQFF.

This clone occurred once. The V call is TRBV19, the J call TRBJ1-6; 7 nucleotides match TRBD1. The germline V gene encodes CDR1 LNHDA and CDR2 SQIVND (reference sequence). The V and J ends lost 5 bases and 8 bases, in that order; junction bases with no gene match: 12. The CDR3 contains 16 residues. CDR3 coding DNA: TGTGCCAGTAGTGTCCTATCGGGACAGTTAGATTCACCCCTCCACTTT. This gives the protein CASSVLSGQLDSPLHF.

The chain carries TRBV7-9 and TRBJ1-1; D remains unclear. Germline V CDR1 and CDR2: SEHNR, FQNEAQ (reference sequence). This CDR3 has 12 amino acids. V was pared by 1 base and J by 6 bases, with 6 bases between. The CDR3 DNA reads as TGTGCCAGCAGCTTAGTAGGCGCTGAAGCTTTCTTT. Translation: CASSLVGAEAFF.

V is TRBV6-5 and J is TRBJ2-4, with a possible D match to TRBD1 (6 bases). Trimming cost V 4 bases and J 0 bases, with 13 bases left between them. Germline V CDR1 and CDR2: MNHEY, SVGAGI. The CDR3 length is 16 residues. In DNA, the CDR3 is TGTGCCAGCAGTTCTGGACAGACCCTAGCCAAAAACATTCAGTACTTC. Protein sequence: CASSSGQTLAKNIQYF.

This chain connects TRBV7-9 to TRBJ2-1; no reliable D call. CDR1 is SEHNR, CDR2 FQNEAQ, per germline (reference sequence). Trimming cost V 8 bases and J 0 bases, with 11 bases left between them. The CDR3 has 14 residues. The CDR3 nucleotides are TGTGCCAGCTCGCCGTTGTCCTCCTACAATGAGCAGTTCTTC. Translating it yields CASSPLSSYNEQFF.

The CDR3 sequence: CASLGAGGLIQPQHF. The CDR3 bases are TGTGCCAGCCTTGGGGCAGGGGGCTTGATTCAGCCCCAGCATTTT. The chain couples TRBV6-6 to TRBJ1-5, with TRBD1 matching 8 bases. Trimming removed 8 bases from V and 6 bases from J; junction bases left unmatched: 12. The length of the CDR3 is 15 residues. The germline gives CDR1 MNHNY, CDR2 SVGAGI (reference sequence).

The chain employs TRBV28 and TRBJ2-3, with D tentatively TRBD2 (6 bases). V was shortened by 6 bases and J by 5 bases, with 18 bases between the two germline ends. The V gene's germline CDR1 is MDHEN and CDR2 SYDVKM. This CDR3 comprises 15 residues. The CDR3 spells CASSLRLGGVDTQYF. CDR3 bases: TGTGCCAGCAGCCTAAGGCTGGGGGGTGTAGATACGCAGTATTTT.

The gene calls are TRBV15 and TRBJ2-1; TRBD1 might be the D (6 bases). Deletions cut 2 bases from V and 5 bases from J, with 10 bases between. The CDR3 totals 14 residues. The germline V gene has CDR1 LNHNV and CDR2 YYDKDF (reference sequence). CDR3 in DNA: TGTGCCACCAGCAGACGAGGACAGAACAATGAGCAGTTCTTC. Translated: CATSRRGQNNEQFF.

This rearrangement joins TRBV11-2 to TRBJ1-2; D is unresolved. This CDR3 has 13 residues. Trimming removed 1 base from V and 3 bases from J, with 6 bases in between. Germline V CDR1 and CDR2: SGHAT, FQNNGV. CDR3 sequence: CASSLGLDYGYTF. CDR3 DNA sequence: TGTGCCAGCAGCTTAGGGCTGGACTATGGCTACACCTTC.

The V and J genes are TRBV28 and TRBJ2-7, with D hard to call. CDR1 and CDR2 (germline): MDHEN, SYDVKM. The ends were cut back, 5 bases at V and 3 bases at J, with 14 bases in the middle. The CDR3 covers 14 residues. CDR3 sequence reads: CASSPPDDSYEQYF. CDR3 DNA: TGTGCCAGCAGTCCACCAGATGATAGCTACGAGCAGTACTTC. The whole variable domain, filled in from reference TRBV28 and TRBJ2-7, reads DVKVTQSSRYLVKRTGEKVFLECVQDMDHENMFWYRQDPGLGLRLIYFSYDVKMKEKGDIPEGYSVSREKKERFSLILESASTNQTSMYLCASSPPDDSYEQYFGPGTRLTVT.

This clone was recorded once. The CDR3, as DNA: TGCAGTGCTGGGCGGGGAAATGAGCAGTTCTTC. As protein: CSAGRGNEQFF. V is TRBV20-1 and J is TRBJ2-1, with a tentative D call TRBD2 (6 bases). The CDR3 consists of 11 residues. Germline CDR1 DFQATT, CDR2 SNEGSKA (reference sequence). Trimming removed 5 bases at V and 7 bases at J, with 9 bases between.